Here is one T cell receptor (beta chain) with its context. The repertoire was sequenced with immunoSEQ multiplex PCR; TCRdb's copy has only in-frame clones and lacks some. Altogether around 2.3 million clones are present, approximately 94% being singletons, with the ten largest covering roughly 0.13%. The data were obtained in a study of shared clonotypes between healthy human individuals. The CDR3 spans 14 residues. The germline V gene has CDR1 SGHTA and CDR2 FQGNSA. V dropped 4 bases and J dropped 7 bases, with 14 bases sitting between them. Source material: naive CD4+ T cells sorted from blood. The sample's subset: CD45RA+ positively selected. This sequence was found in a man aged 18-30 years in good health. The chain has TRBV7-2 and TRBJ1-5; D is perhaps TRBD1 (5 bases). CDR3 in DNA: TGTGCCAGCAGCTCGAGACAGTCCTCCCAGCCCCAGCATTTT. Encoded protein: CASSSRQSSQPQHF.